This TCR beta chain was retrieved from a study of cytomegalovirus exposure and HLA in healthy donors. Only a few counts were recorded for this clone. There are 12 residues in the CDR3. CDR1 is SGHRS, CDR2 YFSETQ, per germline. V lost 4 bases, J lost 7 bases, and 12 bases lay in between. Use of 60 Vbeta and 13 Jbeta primers characterized the PCR. Libraries were prepared by immunoSEQ multiplex PCR; TCRdb keeps only in-frame clonotypes and omits some of them. The sample has 150,000 to 200,000 clones, around four fifths seen once. It was healthy bone marrow donors who served as donors. V usage is TRBV5-1 and J usage is TRBJ2-7, with D tentatively TRBD2 (6 bases). Sample: PBMCs. This clonotype was sampled from a female donor in good health and CMV-seronegative. The CDR3 DNA follows: TGCGCCAGCAGCCAGCTAGCGTCAGAGCAGTACTTC. Its protein product is CASSQLASEQYF.